A single sample is the source of the 7 T cell receptor beta chains below, sequenced in a study of Graves' ophthalmopathy and Graves' hyperthyroidism. Scientists amplified the TCR beta CDR3 regions from RNA transcripts. Following a first-round RT-PCR that used HTBI primers, a second-round multiplex PCR was carried out. Each CDR3 protein is one row after TCRdb ran MiXCR on the multiplex PCR reads. The sample has about 210,000 distinct CDR3 sequences; 25% to 35% are singletons. Sequences were obtained from peripheral blood. The receptors shown here come from a man aged 50-60 years with Graves' ophthalmopathy.

This clonotype was recorded many times. The chain carries TRBV19 and TRBJ1-5; D is unresolved. The V end lost 1 base, the J end lost 3 bases, and 10 bases lay between the germline ends. This CDR3 has 15 residues. CDR1 and CDR2 from the germline V gene are LNHDA and SQIVND (reference sequence). The CDR3 DNA follows: TGTGCCAGTAGTATAGCGCGGGTTTTCAATCAGCCCCAGCATTTT. Translation: CASSIARVFNQPQHF.

This chain joins TRBV28 and TRBJ2-5; TRBD1 matches 10 bases. J was trimmed by 6 bases and V by 4 bases; bases with no gene match: 11. Germline V gives CDR1 MDHEN, CDR2 SYDVKM. The CDR3 covers 16 residues. CDR3 nucleotides: TGTGCCAGCAGTTCACGAATCCGGGACAGGGGAAAGACCCAGTACTTC. It specifies CASSSRIRDRGKTQYF.

At least ten counts were recorded for this clonotype. J is TRBJ1-5 and V is TRBV5-1, with D possibly TRBD1 on 5 matching bases. Germline V gene data show CDR1 as SGHRS and CDR2 as YFSETQ. The ends were cut back, 0 bases at V and 3 bases at J, with 10 bases in the middle. This CDR3 region has 15 residues. The CDR3 region has the DNA TGCGCCAGCAGCTTGGCCGGGGGGTACAATCAGCCCCAGCATTTT. This codes for CASSLAGGYNQPQHF.

V usage is TRBV12-3 or TRBV12-4 and J usage is TRBJ1-2, with a tentative D call TRBD1 (5 bases). The CDR3 runs to 14 residues. Deletions cut 7 bases from V and 8 bases from J, with 20 bases between. DNA for the CDR3: TGTGCCAGCACCCCCGGGACGCTGGTCTCGGGCTACACCTTC. Its protein product is CASTPGTLVSGYTF.

This clonotype has a count of ten or more. The V gene is TRBV13, the J gene TRBJ2-2; 13 bases match TRBD2. The germline gives CDR1 PRHDT, CDR2 FYEKMQ (reference sequence). Trimming cost V 5 bases and J 6 bases; bases outside gene matches: 18. The CDR3 loop spans 20 amino acids. CDR3 sequence: CASSHTPGSGLAGAAGELFF. CDR3 DNA sequence: TGTGCCAGCAGCCACACGCCGGGGTCAGGACTAGCGGGAGCTGCCGGGGAGCTGTTTTTT.

This clonotype was found many times. The V and J genes are TRBV19 and TRBJ2-2, with D uncertain. Trimming shortened V by 3 bases and J by 0 bases, and 8 bases separated the two germline ends. CDR3 length equals 15 residues. The germline CDR1 and CDR2 sequences are LNHDA and SQIVND (reference sequence). This CDR3 is CASSIHSSNTGELFF. The CDR3 coding sequence is TGTGCCAGTAGTATCCACAGTTCGAACACCGGGGAGCTGTTTTTT. Full variable domain (outside the CDR3, taken from reference TRBV19 and TRBJ2-2): DGGITQSPKYLFRKEGQNVTLSCEQNLNHDAMYWYRQDPGQGLRLIYYSQIVNDFQKGDIAEGYSVSREKKESFPLTVTSAQKNPTAFYLCASSIHSSNTGELFFGEGSRLTVL.

This clonotype came up many times. The chain has TRBV28 and TRBJ2-7; TRBD2 might be the D (5 bases). Per the germline V gene, CDR1 is MDHEN and CDR2 is SYDVKM. V was clipped by 6 bases and J by 9 bases, with 24 bases between them. The CDR3 is made up of 15 amino acids. The CDR3 spells CASRTRRLPEFMQYF. The CDR3 coding sequence is TGTGCCAGCAGAACTAGGAGGCTACCCGAATTCATGCAGTACTTC.